The T cell receptor beta chain described here comes from a study of T cell changes during pregnancy in multiple sclerosis. Measured with immunoSEQ multiplex PCR; TCRdb has only the in-frame clones, and not every one. The repertoire holds under 50,000 clones, with roughly 84% as singletons. Trimming cost V 3 bases and J 8 bases; bases outside gene matches: 2. Looked up from germline, CDR1 is ENHRY and CDR2 is SYGVKD. This CDR3 is 13 amino acids long. The sequence derives from a female donor with multiple sclerosis, enrolled in a pregnancy study. V usage is TRBV10-3 and J usage is TRBJ2-1, with 9 bases fitting TRBD2. Here the sequenced sample was CD8+ T cells from peripheral blood mononuclear cells, taken in the first trimester of pregnancy. As DNA, the CDR3 is TGTGCCATCAGTGAAGGGACTAGCTATGAGCAGTTCTTC. It codes for CAISEGTSYEQFF.